The entry below describes one TCR beta chain. It has no known antigen specificity. This could be a read error, since a much larger clone is one nucleotide away. The sequencer listed for this sample is Illumina MiSeq. Profiling of the peripheral T cell repertoire was carried out for human TCRbeta genes. As for how the authors treated the data: Beta-binomial modelling was applied to test for differential clonotype abundance so that variability over time was accounted for. Expanded clonotypes were screened against the ImmuneCODE reference database of SARS-CoV-2-associated TCRs and mapped to viral genome regions. Additional repertoire analyses were carried out for TRBV gene usage, CDR3 length, CDR3 amino acid overlap between time points, clonotype abundance distributions and Jaccard similarity. The public sequencing data were trimmed at Q25 with fastp and processed into clonotypes with MiXCR by TCRdb, which kept only in-frame beta chains. Identical CDR3 protein sequences are pooled into one entry, listed with their most common genes and DNA. None of the V and J calls come from the authors' own analysis; TCRdb made them. This sample is represented by under 300,000 distinct CDR3 sequences; 29% of them were singletons. The ten biggest clones cover roughly 7.3% of the sample.

This record belongs to a study of kidney transplant recipient with SARS-CoV-2 infection (dated by TCRdb to the early 2020s). The time point label of this sample denotes: pre-pandemic baseline sample and day 111 after first positive SARS-CoV-2 test. Based on the germline V gene (reference sequence), the CDR1 and CDR2 sequences are LNHDA and SQIVND. The CDR3 holds 14 amino acids from the cysteine to the phenylalanine. Of the read, only the CDR3 DNA is kept; its 42 bases are in frame from base 1. This clonotype was obtained from a male patient aged 30 to 40 who had COVID-19 and was a kidney transplant recipient. In patients who had a transplant, some T cells may come from the graft donor. The sequence is built from TRBV19 and TRBJ2-7; TRBD1 might be the D gene, on 6 matching bases. The DNA end favors TRBJ2-5, so the J call may be wrong. The sample was a blood sample, taken at baseline and on approximately day 120 from a kidney transplant recipient. The bases are TGTGCCAGTAGTCCCCAACAGGGAAAGGAGACCCAGTACTTC. Translated, it reads CASSPQQGKETQYF.